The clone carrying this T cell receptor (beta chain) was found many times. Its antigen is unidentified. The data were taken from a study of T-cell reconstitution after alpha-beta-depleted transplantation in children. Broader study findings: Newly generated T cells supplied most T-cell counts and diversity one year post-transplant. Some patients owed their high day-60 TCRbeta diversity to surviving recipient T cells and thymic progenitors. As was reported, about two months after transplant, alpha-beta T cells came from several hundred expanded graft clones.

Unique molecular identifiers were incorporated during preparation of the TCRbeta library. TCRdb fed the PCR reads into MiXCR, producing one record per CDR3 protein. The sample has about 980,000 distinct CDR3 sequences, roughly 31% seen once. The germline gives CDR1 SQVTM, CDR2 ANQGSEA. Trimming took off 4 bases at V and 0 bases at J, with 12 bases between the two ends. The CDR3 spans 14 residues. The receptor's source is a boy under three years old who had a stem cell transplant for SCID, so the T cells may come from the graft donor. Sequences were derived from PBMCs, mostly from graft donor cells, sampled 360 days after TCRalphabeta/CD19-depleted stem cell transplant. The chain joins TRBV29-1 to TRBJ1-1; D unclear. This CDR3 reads CSVGLGFLNTEAFF. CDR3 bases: TGCAGCGTTGGGTTGGGGTTCTTGAACACTGAAGCTTTCTTT.